This T cell receptor (beta chain) was recorded in a study of blood T cell repertoires in COVID-19. V trimming: 2 bases; J trimming: 5 bases; junction bases outside the gene matches: 1. The CDR3 sequence is 15 residues long. Germline V CDR1 and CDR2: SGHRS, YFSETQ. The data were produced by immunoSEQ multiplex PCR, yet TCRdb's version contains in-frame clones alone and is incomplete. The sample yields about 320,000 clones, almost 85% seen once. The chain carries TRBV5-1 and TRBJ2-1; 13 nucleotides agree with TRBD2. The receptor's source is a human donor in a cohort sampled during active COVID-19. Sequencing was performed on peripheral blood. CDR3 region: CASSFGLAGDNEQFF. CDR3 DNA sequence: TGCGCCAGCAGCTTCGGACTAGCGGGGGACAATGAGCAGTTCTTC.